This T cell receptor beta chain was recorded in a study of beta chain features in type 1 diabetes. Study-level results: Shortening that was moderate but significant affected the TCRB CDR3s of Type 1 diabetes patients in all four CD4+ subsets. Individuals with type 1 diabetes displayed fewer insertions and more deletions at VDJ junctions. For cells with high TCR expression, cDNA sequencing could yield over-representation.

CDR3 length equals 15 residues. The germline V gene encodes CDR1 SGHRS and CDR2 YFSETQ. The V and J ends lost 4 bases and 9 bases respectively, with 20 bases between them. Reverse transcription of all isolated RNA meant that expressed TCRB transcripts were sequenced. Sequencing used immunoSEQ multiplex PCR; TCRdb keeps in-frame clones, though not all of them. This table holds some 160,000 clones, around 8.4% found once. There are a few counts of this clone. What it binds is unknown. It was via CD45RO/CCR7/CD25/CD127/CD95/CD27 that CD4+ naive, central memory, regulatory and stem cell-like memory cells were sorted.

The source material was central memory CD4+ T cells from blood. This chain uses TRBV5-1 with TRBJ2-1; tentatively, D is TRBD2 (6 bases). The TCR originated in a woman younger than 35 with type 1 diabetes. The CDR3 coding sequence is TGCGCCAGCAGCGGGGCGGGGTCCAGGGAAGGTGAGCAGTTCTTC. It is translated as CASSGAGSREGEQFF.